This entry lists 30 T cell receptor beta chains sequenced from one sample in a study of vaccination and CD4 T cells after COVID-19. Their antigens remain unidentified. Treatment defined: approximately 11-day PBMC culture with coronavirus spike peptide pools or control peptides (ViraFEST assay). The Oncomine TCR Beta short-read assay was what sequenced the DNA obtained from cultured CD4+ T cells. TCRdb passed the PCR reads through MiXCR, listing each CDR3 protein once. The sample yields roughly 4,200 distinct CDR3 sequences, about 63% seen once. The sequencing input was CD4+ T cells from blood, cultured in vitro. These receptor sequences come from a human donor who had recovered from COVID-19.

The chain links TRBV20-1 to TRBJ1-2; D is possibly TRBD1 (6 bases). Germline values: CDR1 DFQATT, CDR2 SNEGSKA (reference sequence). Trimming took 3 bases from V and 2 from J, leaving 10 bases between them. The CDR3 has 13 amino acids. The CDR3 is CSASTGRNYGYTF. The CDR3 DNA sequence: TGCAGTGCTAGTACAGGGAGAAACTATGGCTACACCTTC.

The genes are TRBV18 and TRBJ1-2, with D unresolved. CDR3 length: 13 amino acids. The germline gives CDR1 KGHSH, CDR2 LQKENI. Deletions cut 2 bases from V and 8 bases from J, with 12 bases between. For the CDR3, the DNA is TGTGCCAGCTCACCAAAGATCGAAGGCGGCTACACCTTC. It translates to CASSPKIEGGYTF.

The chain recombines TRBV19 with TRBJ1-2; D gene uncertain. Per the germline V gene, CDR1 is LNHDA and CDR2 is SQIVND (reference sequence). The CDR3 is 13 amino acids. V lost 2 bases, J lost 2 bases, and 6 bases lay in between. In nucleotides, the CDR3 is TGTGCCAGTAGTATAACAGTGAACTATGGCTACACCTTC. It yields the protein CASSITVNYGYTF.

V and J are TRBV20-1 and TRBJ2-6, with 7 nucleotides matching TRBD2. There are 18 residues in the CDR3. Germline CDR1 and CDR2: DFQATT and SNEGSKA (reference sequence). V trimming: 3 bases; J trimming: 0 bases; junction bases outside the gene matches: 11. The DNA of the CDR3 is TGCAGTGCTAGGTCCCAAAAGCGGGGAAACTCTGGGGCCAACGTCCTGACTTTC. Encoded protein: CSARSQKRGNSGANVLTF.

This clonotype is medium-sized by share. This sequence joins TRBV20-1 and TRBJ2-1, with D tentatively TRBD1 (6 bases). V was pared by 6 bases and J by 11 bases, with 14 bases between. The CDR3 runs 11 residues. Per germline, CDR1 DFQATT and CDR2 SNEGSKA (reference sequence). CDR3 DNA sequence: TGCAGTGCCGAGGGGGACAAACAGCAGTTCTTC. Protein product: CSAEGDKQQFF.

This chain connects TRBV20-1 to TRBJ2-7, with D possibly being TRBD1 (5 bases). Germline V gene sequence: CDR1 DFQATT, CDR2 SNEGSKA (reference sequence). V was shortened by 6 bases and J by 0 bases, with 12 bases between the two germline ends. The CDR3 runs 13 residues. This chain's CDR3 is CSAHRPSSYEQYF. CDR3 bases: TGCAGTGCCCACAGGCCCAGCTCCTACGAGCAGTACTTC.

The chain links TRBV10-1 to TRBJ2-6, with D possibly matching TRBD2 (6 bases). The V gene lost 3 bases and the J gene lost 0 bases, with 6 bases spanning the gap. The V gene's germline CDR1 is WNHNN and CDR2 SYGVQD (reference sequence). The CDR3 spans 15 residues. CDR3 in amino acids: CASSDGGSGANVLTF. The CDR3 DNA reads TGCGCCAGCAGTGACGGGGGCTCTGGGGCCAACGTCCTGACTTTC.

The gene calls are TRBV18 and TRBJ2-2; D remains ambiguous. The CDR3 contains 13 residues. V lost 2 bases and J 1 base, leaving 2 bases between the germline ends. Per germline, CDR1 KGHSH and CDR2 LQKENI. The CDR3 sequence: CASSPMNTGELFF. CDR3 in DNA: TGTGCCAGCTCACCAATGAACACCGGGGAGCTGTTTTTT.

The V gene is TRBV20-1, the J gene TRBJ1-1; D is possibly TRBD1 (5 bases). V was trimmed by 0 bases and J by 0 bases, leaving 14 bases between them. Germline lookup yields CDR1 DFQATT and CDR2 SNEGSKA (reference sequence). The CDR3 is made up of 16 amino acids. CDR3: CSARDWGGGMNTEAFF. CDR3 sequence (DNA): TGCAGTGCTAGAGATTGGGGGGGTGGCATGAACACTGAAGCTTTCTTT.

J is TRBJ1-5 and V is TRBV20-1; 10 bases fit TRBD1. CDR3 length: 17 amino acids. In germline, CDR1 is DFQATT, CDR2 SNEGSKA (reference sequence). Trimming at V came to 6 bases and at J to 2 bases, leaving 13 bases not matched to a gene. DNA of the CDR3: TGCAGTGCCTCCTCGCCCCCCGGGACAGGGGGCAATCAGCCCCAGCATTTT. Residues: CSASSPPGTGGNQPQHF.

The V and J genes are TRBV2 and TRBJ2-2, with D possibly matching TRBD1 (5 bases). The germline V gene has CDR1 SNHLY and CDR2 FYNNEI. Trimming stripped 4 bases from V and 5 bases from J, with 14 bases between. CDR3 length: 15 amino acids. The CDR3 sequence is CASSVARRGTGELFF. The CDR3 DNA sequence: TGTGCCAGCAGTGTGGCGAGAAGGGGTACCGGGGAGCTGTTTTTT.

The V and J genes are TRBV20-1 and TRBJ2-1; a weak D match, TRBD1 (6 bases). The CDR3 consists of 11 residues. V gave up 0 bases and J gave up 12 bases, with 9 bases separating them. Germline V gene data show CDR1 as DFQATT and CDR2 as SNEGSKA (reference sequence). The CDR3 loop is CSARDWTVQFF. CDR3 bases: TGCAGTGCTAGAGATTGGACAGTGCAGTTCTTC.

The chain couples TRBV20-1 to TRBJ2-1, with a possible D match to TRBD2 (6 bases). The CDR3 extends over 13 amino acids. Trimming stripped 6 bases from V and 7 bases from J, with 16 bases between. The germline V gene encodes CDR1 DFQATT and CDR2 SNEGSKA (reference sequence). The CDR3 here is CSAPPGGRNEQFF. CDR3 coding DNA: TGCAGTGCCCCCCCCGGAGGGAGGAATGAGCAGTTCTTC.

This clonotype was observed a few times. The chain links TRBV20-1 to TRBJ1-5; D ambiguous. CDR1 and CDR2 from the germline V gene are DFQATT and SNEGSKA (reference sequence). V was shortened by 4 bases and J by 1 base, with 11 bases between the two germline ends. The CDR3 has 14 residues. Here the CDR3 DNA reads TGCAGTGCTAAGGTGGGGTGGAGCAATCAGCCCCAGCATTTT. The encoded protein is CSAKVGWSNQPQHF.

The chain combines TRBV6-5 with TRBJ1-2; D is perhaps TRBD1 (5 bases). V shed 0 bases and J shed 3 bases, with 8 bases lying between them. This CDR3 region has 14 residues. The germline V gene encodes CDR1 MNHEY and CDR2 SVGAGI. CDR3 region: CASSYSQGDYGYTF. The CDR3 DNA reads TGTGCCAGCAGTTACTCGCAGGGAGACTATGGCTACACCTTC.

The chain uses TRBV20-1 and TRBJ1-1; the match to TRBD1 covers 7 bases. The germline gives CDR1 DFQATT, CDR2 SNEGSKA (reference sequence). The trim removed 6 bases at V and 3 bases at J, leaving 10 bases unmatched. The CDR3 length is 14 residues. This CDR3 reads CSARPDRVDTEAFF. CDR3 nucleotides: TGCAGTGCCCGACCCGACAGGGTCGACACTGAAGCTTTCTTT.

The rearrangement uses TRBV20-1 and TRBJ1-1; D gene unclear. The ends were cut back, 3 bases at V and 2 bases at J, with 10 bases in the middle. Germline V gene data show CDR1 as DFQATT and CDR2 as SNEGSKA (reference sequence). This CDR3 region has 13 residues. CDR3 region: CSASMADNTEAFF. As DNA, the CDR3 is TGCAGTGCTAGTATGGCAGATAACACTGAAGCTTTCTTT.

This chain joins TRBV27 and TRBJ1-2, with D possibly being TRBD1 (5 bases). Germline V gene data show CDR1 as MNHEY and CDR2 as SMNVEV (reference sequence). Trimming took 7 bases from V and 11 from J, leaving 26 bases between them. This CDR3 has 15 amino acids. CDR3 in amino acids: CASTIRGEGLGSYTF. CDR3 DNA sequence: TGTGCCAGCACAATAAGAGGGGAGGGTTTGGGGAGTTACACCTTC.

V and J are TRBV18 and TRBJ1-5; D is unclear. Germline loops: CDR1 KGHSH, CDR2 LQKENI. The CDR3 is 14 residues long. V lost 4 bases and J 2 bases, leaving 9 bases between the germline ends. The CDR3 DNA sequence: TGTGCCAGCTCACTCTCCATACGCAATCAGCCCCAGCATTTT. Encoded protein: CASSLSIRNQPQHF.

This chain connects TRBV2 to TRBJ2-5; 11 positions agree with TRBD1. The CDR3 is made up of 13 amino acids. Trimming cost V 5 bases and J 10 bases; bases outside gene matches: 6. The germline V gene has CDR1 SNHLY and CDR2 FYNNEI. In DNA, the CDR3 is TGTGCCAGCAGTACTAGGACAGGGGGCTTCCAGTACTTC. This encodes CASSTRTGGFQYF.

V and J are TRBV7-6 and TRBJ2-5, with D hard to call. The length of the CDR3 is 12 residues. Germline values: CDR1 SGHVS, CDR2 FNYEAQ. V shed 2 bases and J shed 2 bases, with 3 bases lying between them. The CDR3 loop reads CASSLMQETQYF. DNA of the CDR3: TGTGCCAGCAGCTTAATGCAAGAGACCCAGTACTTC. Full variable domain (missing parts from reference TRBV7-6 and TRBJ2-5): GAGVSQSPRYKVTKRGQDVALRCDPISGHVSLYWYRQALGQGPEFLTYFNYEAQQDKSGLPNDRFSAERPEGSISTLTIQRTEQRDSAMYRCASSLMQETQYFGPGTRLLVL.

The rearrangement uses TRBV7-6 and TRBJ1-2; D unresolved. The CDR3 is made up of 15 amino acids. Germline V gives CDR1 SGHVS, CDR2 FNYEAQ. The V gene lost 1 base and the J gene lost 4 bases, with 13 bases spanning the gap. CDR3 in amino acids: CASSLDEGLSYGYTF. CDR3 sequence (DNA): TGTGCCAGCAGCTTAGACGAGGGATTAAGCTATGGCTACACCTTC.

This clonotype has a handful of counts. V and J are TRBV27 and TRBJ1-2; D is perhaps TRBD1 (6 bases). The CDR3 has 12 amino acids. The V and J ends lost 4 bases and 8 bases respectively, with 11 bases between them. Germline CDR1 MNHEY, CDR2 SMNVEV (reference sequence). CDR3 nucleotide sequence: TGTGCCAGCAGTTCTAGGGGGGGCGGCTACACCTTC. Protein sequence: CASSSRGGGYTF.

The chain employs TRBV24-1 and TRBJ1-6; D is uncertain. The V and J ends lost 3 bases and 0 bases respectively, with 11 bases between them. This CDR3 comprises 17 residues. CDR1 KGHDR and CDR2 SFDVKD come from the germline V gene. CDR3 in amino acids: CATSDSGPSSYNSPLHF. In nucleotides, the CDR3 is TGTGCCACCAGTGATAGCGGGCCGAGCTCCTATAATTCACCCCTCCACTTT.

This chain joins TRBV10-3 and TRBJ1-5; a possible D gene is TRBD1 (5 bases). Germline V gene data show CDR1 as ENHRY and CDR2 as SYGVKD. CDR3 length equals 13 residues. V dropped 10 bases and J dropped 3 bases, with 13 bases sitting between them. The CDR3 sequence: CASNEGPNQPQHF. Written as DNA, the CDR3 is TGTGCCAGCAACGAGGGACCCAATCAGCCCCAGCATTTT.

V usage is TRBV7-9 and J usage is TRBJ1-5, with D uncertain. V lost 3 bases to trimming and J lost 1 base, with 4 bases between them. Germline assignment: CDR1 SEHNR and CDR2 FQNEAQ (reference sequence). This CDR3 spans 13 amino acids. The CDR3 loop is CASSLMSNQPQHF. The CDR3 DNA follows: TGTGCCAGCAGCTTGATGAGCAATCAGCCCCAGCATTTT.

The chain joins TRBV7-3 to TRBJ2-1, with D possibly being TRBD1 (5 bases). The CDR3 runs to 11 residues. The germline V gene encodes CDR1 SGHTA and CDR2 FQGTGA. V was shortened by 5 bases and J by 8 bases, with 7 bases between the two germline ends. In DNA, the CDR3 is TGTGCCAGCAGCCAAGGGGATGAGCAGTTCTTC. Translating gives CASSQGDEQFF.

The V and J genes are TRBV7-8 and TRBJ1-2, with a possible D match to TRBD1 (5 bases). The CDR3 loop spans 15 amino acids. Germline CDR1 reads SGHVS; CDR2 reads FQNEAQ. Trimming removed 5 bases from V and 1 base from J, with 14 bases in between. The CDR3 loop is CASSKTENYNYGYTF. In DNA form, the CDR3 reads TGTGCCAGCAGCAAGACAGAGAACTATAACTATGGCTACACCTTC.

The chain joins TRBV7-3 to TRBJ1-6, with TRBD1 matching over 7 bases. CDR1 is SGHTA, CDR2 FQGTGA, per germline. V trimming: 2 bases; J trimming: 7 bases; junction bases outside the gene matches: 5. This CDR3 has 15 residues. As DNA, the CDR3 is TGTGCCAGCAGCTTAGGACAGGCTGGAAATTCACCCCTCCACTTT. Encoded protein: CASSLGQAGNSPLHF.

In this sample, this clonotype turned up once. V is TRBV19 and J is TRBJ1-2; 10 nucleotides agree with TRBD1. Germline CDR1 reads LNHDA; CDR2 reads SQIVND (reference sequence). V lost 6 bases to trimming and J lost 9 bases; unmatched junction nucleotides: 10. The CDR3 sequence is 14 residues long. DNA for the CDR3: TGTGCCAGTAGCCGACAGGGGGCCGGTGGGAGCTACACCTTC. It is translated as CASSRQGAGGSYTF.